These T cell receptor beta chains were read from a single sample in a study of T cell responses to AZD1222 COVID-19 vaccine. TCRdb keeps only in-frame clones here, not all; method: immunoSEQ multiplex PCR. This table has under 150,000 clones, roughly 91% appearing once. The input for sequencing was peripheral blood, taken 28 days after the second AZD1222 dose. These receptors were collected from an adult who received the AZD1222 COVID-19 vaccine. The CDR3 runs from the conserved cysteine through the conserved F or W. Each record gives: J gene, D gene, V gene, clone size, CDR3 DNA, CDR3 protein. D genes are given only for firm matches. Expanded clones are given a class, and other clones once, few, many or no size at all.

j_gene: TRBJ1-2; d_gene: NA; v_gene: TRBV29-1; abundance: once; CDR3nt: TGCAGCGTTCAGACACAAACGGGAGGCTACACCTTC; CDR3aa: CSVQTQTGGYTF
j_gene: TRBJ2-1; d_gene: NA; v_gene: TRBV4-1; abundance: once; CDR3nt: TGCGCCAGCAGCCAAGACGGGGGGCCGGGTGAGCAGTTCTTC; CDR3aa: CASSQDGGPGEQFF
j_gene: TRBJ2-5; d_gene: TRBD2; v_gene: TRBV19; abundance: NA; CDR3nt: TGTGCCAGTAGTCTTTTAGCGGGAACCCAAGAGACCCAGTACTTC; CDR3aa: CASSLLAGTQETQYF
j_gene: TRBJ2-7; d_gene: NA; v_gene: TRBV7-8; abundance: NA; CDR3nt: TGTGCCAGCAGCTTAGTCATCGGGGCCGACTACGAGCAGTACTTC; CDR3aa: CASSLVIGADYEQYF
j_gene: TRBJ2-7; d_gene: NA; v_gene: TRBV6-5; abundance: NA; CDR3nt: TGTGCCGCAAGGTGGGGCGGCTCGCAGGTCGAGCAGTACTTC; CDR3aa: CAARWGGSQVEQYF
j_gene: TRBJ2-1; d_gene: NA; v_gene: TRBV12-3/TRBV12-4; abundance: NA; CDR3nt: TGTGCCAGCACCTACTCGGGCAATGAGCAGTTCTTC; CDR3aa: CASTYSGNEQFF
j_gene: TRBJ1-2; d_gene: NA; v_gene: TRBV7-9; abundance: NA; CDR3nt: TGTGCCAGCAGCGTAAGCAGGGTCCAAGGCTACACCTTC; CDR3aa: CASSVSRVQGYTF
j_gene: TRBJ2-3; d_gene: TRBD2; v_gene: TRBV3-1/TRBV3-2; abundance: NA; CDR3nt: TGTGCCAGCAGCCAACTAGCGGGGGGGCGCGATACGCAGTATTTT; CDR3aa: CASSQLAGGRDTQYF
j_gene: TRBJ1-2; d_gene: NA; v_gene: TRBV2; abundance: NA; CDR3nt: TGTGCCAGCAGATATACAGGGCTCTATGGCTACACCTTC; CDR3aa: CASRYTGLYGYTF
j_gene: TRBJ1-3; d_gene: NA; v_gene: TRBV7-2; abundance: NA; CDR3nt: TGTGCCAGCAGCTTTCAGGGGAGCTCTGGAAACACCATATATTTT; CDR3aa: CASSFQGSSGNTIYF
j_gene: TRBJ1-4; d_gene: NA; v_gene: TRBV19; abundance: NA; CDR3nt: TGTGCCAGTAGTAAAAACACAGGATCTAATGAAAAACTGTTTTTT; CDR3aa: CASSKNTGSNEKLFF
j_gene: TRBJ2-7; d_gene: TRBD1; v_gene: TRBV11-2; abundance: NA; CDR3nt: TGTGCCAGCAGCTTATCCAGGGGGGACAGGGAGCAGTACTTC; CDR3aa: CASSLSRGDREQYF
j_gene: TRBJ2-7; d_gene: TRBD2; v_gene: TRBV28; abundance: NA; CDR3nt: TGTGCCAGCAGGGCTAGCGGGAGTCGCGAGCAGTACTTC; CDR3aa: CASRASGSREQYF
j_gene: TRBJ1-4; d_gene: NA; v_gene: TRBV7-9; abundance: NA; CDR3nt: TGTGCCAGCAGCTTAGTTACGGTTCAAAATGAAAAACTGTTTTTT; CDR3aa: CASSLVTVQNEKLFF
j_gene: TRBJ1-4; d_gene: NA; v_gene: TRBV4-1; abundance: NA; CDR3nt: TGCGCCAGCAGCCAACCTTTAACAGGGTCTGGAGAAAAACTGTTTTTT; CDR3aa: CASSQPLTGSGEKLFF
j_gene: TRBJ2-1; d_gene: NA; v_gene: TRBV18; abundance: NA; CDR3nt: TGTGCCAGCTCACTTCGACAGTTCAGCTCCTACAATGAGCAGTTCTTC; CDR3aa: CASSLRQFSSYNEQFF
j_gene: TRBJ2-2; d_gene: NA; v_gene: TRBV18; abundance: NA; CDR3nt: TGTGCCAGCCCCGCGAGGGGCACCGGGGAGCTGTTTTTT; CDR3aa: CASPARGTGELFF
j_gene: TRBJ1-2; d_gene: NA; v_gene: TRBV6-1; abundance: NA; CDR3nt: TGTGCCAGCAGTGACAGGGGCTATGGCTACACCTTC; CDR3aa: CASSDRGYGYTF
j_gene: TRBJ1-1; d_gene: NA; v_gene: TRBV5-6; abundance: NA; CDR3nt: TGTGCCAGCAGCTTTAAGGACAGTGAAGCTTTCTTT; CDR3aa: CASSFKDSEAFF
j_gene: TRBJ2-5; d_gene: NA; v_gene: TRBV30; abundance: once; CDR3nt: TGTGCCTGGAGCCCTGGAAGGGCGAAGGCAGAGACCCAGTACTTC; CDR3aa: CAWSPGRAKAETQYF
j_gene: TRBJ1-2; d_gene: NA; v_gene: TRBV2; abundance: NA; CDR3nt: TGTGCCAGCAGTGAAGGAAGGCCCTATGGCTACACCTTC; CDR3aa: CASSEGRPYGYTF
j_gene: TRBJ1-3; d_gene: NA; v_gene: TRBV30; abundance: NA; CDR3nt: TGTGCCTGGAGTGTATCGTCTGGAAACACCATATATTTT; CDR3aa: CAWSVSSGNTIYF
j_gene: TRBJ1-3; d_gene: NA; v_gene: TRBV7-8; abundance: NA; CDR3nt: TGTGCCAGCAGCTTCGACAGAAGCTCTGGAAACACCATATATTTT; CDR3aa: CASSFDRSSGNTIYF
j_gene: TRBJ2-1; d_gene: NA; v_gene: TRBV6-6; abundance: NA; CDR3nt: TGTGCCAGCAGTTTCCCAGGACTTTCGAATGAGCAGTTCTTC; CDR3aa: CASSFPGLSNEQFF
j_gene: TRBJ2-1; d_gene: NA; v_gene: TRBV4-1; abundance: few; CDR3nt: TGCGCCAGCAGCCCCTTGACTAGTAACAATGAGCAGTTCTTC; CDR3aa: CASSPLTSNNEQFF
j_gene: TRBJ1-2; d_gene: NA; v_gene: TRBV2; abundance: NA; CDR3nt: TGTGCCAGCAGTGAAGGGACAGAAGTAAAGTGGTATGGCTACACCTTC; CDR3aa: CASSEGTEVKWYGYTF
j_gene: TRBJ1-4; d_gene: NA; v_gene: TRBV3-1/TRBV3-2; abundance: NA; CDR3nt: TGTGCCAGCAGCCAAGGCTATGCAACTAATGAAAAACTGTTTTTT; CDR3aa: CASSQGYATNEKLFF
j_gene: TRBJ1-4; d_gene: NA; v_gene: TRBV9; abundance: NA; CDR3nt: TGTGCCAGCAGCGTAGGTTCGACAAGGCCCTTTGGTGAAAAACTGTTTTTT; CDR3aa: CASSVGSTRPFGEKLFF
j_gene: TRBJ1-5; d_gene: NA; v_gene: TRBV30; abundance: NA; CDR3nt: TGTGCCTGGAGTTGGGGGGTGGGTCAGCCCCAGCATTTT; CDR3aa: CAWSWGVGQPQHF
j_gene: TRBJ1-1; d_gene: NA; v_gene: TRBV7-9; abundance: NA; CDR3nt: TGTGCCAGCAGCGGGGGCTTGAACACTGAAGCTTTCTTT; CDR3aa: CASSGGLNTEAFF
j_gene: TRBJ2-2; d_gene: NA; v_gene: TRBV5-4; abundance: NA; CDR3nt: TGTGCCAGCAGGTTTGGAGCTTCGAACACCGGGGAGCTGTTTTTT; CDR3aa: CASRFGASNTGELFF
j_gene: TRBJ1-2; d_gene: NA; v_gene: TRBV4-1; abundance: NA; CDR3nt: TGCGCCAGCAGCCAAGGTAATGGCCTTTATGGCTACACCTTC; CDR3aa: CASSQGNGLYGYTF
j_gene: TRBJ2-3; d_gene: TRBD2; v_gene: TRBV7-9; abundance: NA; CDR3nt: TGTGCCAGCAGCTCGGGAAAGATTAGCGGGAGGGGGACAGATACGCAGTATTTT; CDR3aa: CASSSGKISGRGTDTQYF
j_gene: TRBJ1-5; d_gene: NA; v_gene: TRBV12-3/TRBV12-4; abundance: NA; CDR3nt: TGTGCCAGCAGTTTGACAGCTCCTCAGCCCCAGCATTTT; CDR3aa: CASSLTAPQPQHF
j_gene: TRBJ1-3; d_gene: NA; v_gene: TRBV19; abundance: NA; CDR3nt: TGTGCCAGTCACTTCCTCGCAGGGGTCTCTGGAAACACCATATATTTT; CDR3aa: CASHFLAGVSGNTIYF
j_gene: TRBJ2-1; d_gene: TRBD2; v_gene: TRBV2; abundance: NA; CDR3nt: TGTGCCAGCAGTGAAGCTAGCGGGGGATACAATGAGCAGTTCTTC; CDR3aa: CASSEASGGYNEQFF
j_gene: TRBJ2-2; d_gene: NA; v_gene: TRBV24-1; abundance: once; CDR3nt: TGTGCCACCAGTGATAGGACGAACACCGGGGAGCTGTTTTTT; CDR3aa: CATSDRTNTGELFF
j_gene: TRBJ1-2; d_gene: NA; v_gene: TRBV6-2/TRBV6-3; abundance: NA; CDR3nt: TGTGCCAGCAGTTCCTCCCTTTGGAGCGCCTATGGCTACACCTTC; CDR3aa: CASSSSLWSAYGYTF
j_gene: TRBJ1-1; d_gene: TRBD1; v_gene: TRBV11-2; abundance: NA; CDR3nt: TGTGCCAGCAGCGTACCCCCAGGGACAGGGGCCACTGAAGCTTTCTTT; CDR3aa: CASSVPPGTGATEAFF
j_gene: TRBJ1-3; d_gene: NA; v_gene: TRBV3-1/TRBV3-2; abundance: NA; CDR3nt: TGTGCCAGCAGCTGGGCTAGAAGGACCTCTGGAAACACCATATATTTT; CDR3aa: CASSWARRTSGNTIYF
j_gene: TRBJ2-2; d_gene: TRBD2; v_gene: TRBV3-1/TRBV3-2; abundance: NA; CDR3nt: TGTGCCAGCAGGGCTAGCGGGTCCACCGGGGAGCTGTTTTTT; CDR3aa: CASRASGSTGELFF
j_gene: TRBJ1-1; d_gene: TRBD1; v_gene: TRBV27; abundance: NA; CDR3nt: TGTGCCAGCAGTTACGGGACAGGGATCGCGAACACTGAAGCTTTCTTT; CDR3aa: CASSYGTGIANTEAFF
j_gene: TRBJ1-1; d_gene: TRBD1; v_gene: TRBV5-1; abundance: once; CDR3nt: TGCGCCAGCAGCAAGGGGACAGAACAGGTGAACACTGAAGCTTTCTTT; CDR3aa: CASSKGTEQVNTEAFF
j_gene: TRBJ2-7; d_gene: NA; v_gene: TRBV5-1; abundance: NA; CDR3nt: TGCGCCAGCAGCTTGGCTAACGCCGAGCAGTACTTC; CDR3aa: CASSLANAEQYF
j_gene: TRBJ1-4; d_gene: NA; v_gene: TRBV18; abundance: NA; CDR3nt: TGTGCCAGCTCACCGAGGACGGAAGCGAATGAAAAACTGTTTTTT; CDR3aa: CASSPRTEANEKLFF
j_gene: TRBJ1-2; d_gene: NA; v_gene: TRBV2; abundance: NA; CDR3nt: TGTGCCAGCAGTGAGGCAGGGGTATATGGCTACACCTTC; CDR3aa: CASSEAGVYGYTF
j_gene: TRBJ2-7; d_gene: TRBD2; v_gene: TRBV7-2; abundance: NA; CDR3nt: TGTGCCAGCAGGCCCACTAGCGGGAGCTCCTACGAGCAGTACTTC; CDR3aa: CASRPTSGSSYEQYF
j_gene: TRBJ1-2; d_gene: NA; v_gene: TRBV30; abundance: NA; CDR3nt: TGTGCCTGGAGTCGTTACGATGGCTACACCTTC; CDR3aa: CAWSRYDGYTF
j_gene: TRBJ2-5; d_gene: NA; v_gene: TRBV5-6; abundance: once; CDR3nt: TGTGCCAGCAGCGTCGGAGGGCGGGTAGAGACCCAGTACTTC; CDR3aa: CASSVGGRVETQYF